This TCR beta chain derives from a study of T cell repertoires in cytomegalovirus infection. Overall study: Peptides in the study included HLA-C-restricted and HLA-B-restricted CMV epitopes. Through public TCR beta signatures, both CMV infection and matching HLA type were indicated. Study-wide points: The response measured ex vivo was dominated by TCR beta clonotypes (HLA-C-restricted and CMV-specific). Pooled public TCR beta family frequency picked out CMV carriers with the relevant HLA.

TCRdb re-called the reads with MiXCR, one entry per CDR3 protein. Altogether 45,000 to 60,000 distinct CDR3 sequences are present, more than 15% being singletons, with the ten largest covering more than 55%. Concerning this clonotype itself: Its antigen is as yet unknown.

The CDR3 runs 14 residues. The germline V gene encodes CDR1 LGHNA and CDR2 YNFKEQ. Trimming pared 0 bases from V and 5 bases from J, leaving 8 bases between. V gene TRBV4-2 combines with J gene TRBJ1-5; no firm D call. Sequencing used CD8+ T cells from cultured PBMCs, obtained from culture after CMV antigen stimulation. The source is a human donor in good health (CMV status not recorded). Some clones in this sample may be carry-over from other donors' samples. The CDR3 is CASSQDVEYQPQHF. DNA for the CDR3: TGTGCCAGCAGCCAAGATGTAGAATATCAGCCCCAGCATTTT.